The clone carrying this T cell receptor (beta chain) was observed a few times. Each CDR3 protein is one row after TCRdb ran MiXCR on the RT-PCR reads. The sample comprises around 710,000 distinct CDR3 sequences, around 13% of which are singletons, and less than 7% rests with the top ten. This sample is drawn from a study of response to subunit inactivated influenza vaccine. Germline loops: CDR1 SGHTA, CDR2 FQGNSA. J gave up 1 base and V 7 bases, and 8 bases lay outside the gene matches. The CDR3 consists of 17 residues. V and J are TRBV7-2 and TRBJ2-6, with 9 nucleotides matching TRBD1. This clonotype originated in a man in his fifties who received an inactivated influenza vaccine. The source was PBMCs from blood, collected 14 days before vaccination. The chain's CDR3 is CASNRQGVYSGANVLTF. The DNA for the CDR3 is TGTGCCAGCAACAGACAGGGGGTATATTCTGGGGCCAACGTCCTGACTTTC.